This T cell receptor (beta chain) was profiled in a study of T cells in Graves' hyperthyroidism and ophthalmopathy. Across the whole study: Peripheral blood draws took place at initial diagnosis, ahead of any treatment. Points from the study as a whole: Stable hyperthyroidism was told apart from ophthalmopathy by a model built on 13 V-J features.

In patients aged 18 to 65, hyperthyroidism was newly diagnosed, with duration under 2 months. Uncontrolled infection, other autoimmune disease, pregnancy and lactation each barred patients from inclusion. About this clonotype itself: Antigen specificity is unknown.

Using RNA transcripts as the source, TCR beta CDR3 regions were amplified. A set of HTBI primers served as the primers for a first-round RT-PCR of the TCR CDR3. MiXCR, applied by TCRdb to the multiplex PCR reads, yields one record per CDR3 protein. The sample yields over 700,000 distinct CDR3 sequences, roughly a sixth seen once. This clonotype originated in a woman in her forties or fifties with Graves' hyperthyroidism that later progressed to Graves' ophthalmopathy. Input material: blood.

CDR3 amino acids: CASSPRLIWTGELFF. For the CDR3, the DNA is TGTGCCAGCAGCCCACGCCTCATCTGGACCGGGGAGCTGTTTTTT. The chain joins TRBV7-2 to TRBJ2-2, with unresolved D. The CDR3 extends over 15 amino acids. Deletions cut 5 bases from V and 5 bases from J, with 15 bases between. Germline V gives CDR1 SGHTA, CDR2 FQGNSA.